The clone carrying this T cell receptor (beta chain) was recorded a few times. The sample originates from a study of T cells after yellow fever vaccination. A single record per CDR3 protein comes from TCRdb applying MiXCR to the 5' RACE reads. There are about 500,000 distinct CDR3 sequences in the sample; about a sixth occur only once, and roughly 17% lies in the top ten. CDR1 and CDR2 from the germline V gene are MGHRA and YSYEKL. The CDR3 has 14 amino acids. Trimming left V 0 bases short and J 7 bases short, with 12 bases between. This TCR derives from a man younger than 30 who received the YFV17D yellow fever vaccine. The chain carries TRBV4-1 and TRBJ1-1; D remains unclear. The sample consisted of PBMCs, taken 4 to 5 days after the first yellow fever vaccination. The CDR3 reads CASSQDNRLDEAFF. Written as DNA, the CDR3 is TGCGCCAGCAGCCAAGATAACAGACTAGATGAAGCTTTCTTT.